The T cell receptor beta chain under discussion was sequenced for a study of blood T cell repertoires in COVID-19. Whole-study context: The samples span acute and convalescent COVID-19 from the United States, Italy and Spain. From T cells, B-cell-depleted T cells, or PBMCs came the material, which was cDNA or gDNA.

In the original processing: Cell counts per sample came from amplifying reference gene primers. The protocol was immunoSEQ multiplex PCR, while the TCRdb copy is restricted to in-frame clones and leaves out a portion. V, J and clone size derive from that table, while D and trimming were established from the DNA sequence. Here the sample spans 87,000 or so clones, 80% to 90% being singletons. V dropped 3 bases and J dropped 5; count of bases not matched to a gene: 9. The germline V gene encodes CDR1 SQVTM and CDR2 ANQGSEA. This CDR3 comprises 14 residues. The sequence derives from a man of 80 years or more with acute or convalescent COVID-19. The V gene is TRBV29-1, the J gene TRBJ1-2, with 7 bases fitting TRBD1. Sequencing was done on a sample of peripheral blood. In DNA, the CDR3 is TGCAGCGTTGATTTCCAGGGGGTCGGGTATGGCTACACCTTC. Translation: CSVDFQGVGYGYTF. Full variable domain (missing parts from reference TRBV29-1 and TRBJ1-2): SAVISQKPSRDICQRGTSLTIQCQVDSQVTMMFWYRQQPGQSLTLIATANQGSEATYESGFVIDKFPISRPNLTFSTLTVSNMSPEDSSIYLCSVDFQGVGYGYTFGSGTRLTVV.